The 21 T cell receptor beta chains reported below all come from one sample, sequenced in a study of blood T cells in healthy people across ages. Then a second PCR, running about 6 to 11 cycles, was carried out with a sample-barcoded 5' primer and a J-beta primer mix. TCRdb called the 5' RACE reads again in MiXCR, with one record for every CDR3 protein. The sample carries about 780,000 distinct CDR3 sequences, approximately 67% recorded once. Sequencing was done on a sample of blood. These receptors were obtained from a young man in good health.

This clonotype has only a few counts. V and J are TRBV5-6 and TRBJ2-7; the D call may be TRBD1 or TRBD2 (5 bases each). Deletions cut 3 bases from V and 4 bases from J, with 11 bases between. There are 13 residues in the CDR3. CDR1 is SGHDT, CDR2 YYEEEE, per germline. The CDR3 DNA is TGTGCCAGCAGCTGGGGACGGAGATACGAGCAGTACTTC. It yields the protein CASSWGRRYEQYF.

This chain links TRBV29-1 with TRBJ2-6, with D tentatively TRBD2 (6 bases). There are 13 residues in the CDR3. The V gene lost 7 bases and the J gene lost 10 bases, with 17 bases spanning the gap. Per the germline V gene, CDR1 is SQVTM and CDR2 is ANQGSEA. CDR3: CSALTQLANVLTF. CDR3 nucleotides: TGCAGCGCACTGACGCAACTAGCTAACGTCCTGACTTTC.

The chain carries TRBV7-3 and TRBJ1-2; D unclear. The V end was cut by 2 bases, the J end by 2 bases, with 12 bases between. The germline CDR1 and CDR2 sequences are SGHTA and FQGTGA. This CDR3 contains 15 residues. The CDR3 spells CASSLAVGMNYGYTF. CDR3 DNA sequence: TGTGCCAGCAGCTTAGCAGTGGGGATGAACTATGGCTACACCTTC.

The genes are TRBV6-2 or TRBV6-3 and TRBJ1-1; D uncertain. V was trimmed by 0 bases and J by 3 bases, leaving 14 bases between them. The V gene's germline CDR1 is MNHEY and CDR2 SVGEGT. CDR3 length: 16 amino acids. The CDR3 loop is CASSYSGYRADTEAFF. DNA of the CDR3: TGTGCCAGCAGTTACTCGGGGTACCGGGCTGACACTGAAGCTTTCTTT.

CDR3 sequence: CASSQDLNGAKNIQYF. The CDR3 DNA follows: TGTGCCAGCAGCCAAGATCTTAACGGTGCCAAAAACATTCAGTACTTC. This chain links TRBV4-2 with TRBJ2-4; D is ambiguous. This CDR3 spans 16 amino acids. Trimming removed 0 bases at V and 1 base at J, with 10 bases between. The V gene's germline CDR1 is LGHNA and CDR2 YNFKEQ.

The V call is TRBV20-1, the J call TRBJ1-1, with 7 positions matching TRBD1. CDR1 and CDR2 from the germline V gene are DFQATT and SNEGSKA (reference sequence). The CDR3 has 13 residues. Trimming at V came to 6 bases and at J to 4 bases, leaving 8 bases not matched to a gene. The CDR3 sequence: CSAGPRGVTEAFF. The CDR3 nucleotides read TGCAGTGCCGGACCCAGGGGGGTCACTGAAGCTTTCTTT.

The rearrangement links TRBV25-1 to TRBJ2-4; TRBD1 is a possible D gene (5 bases). Looked up from germline, CDR1 is MGHDK and CDR2 is SYGVNS. Trimming pared 8 bases from V and 9 bases from J, leaving 14 bases between. The CDR3 is 12 amino acids. The CDR3 DNA is TGTGCCAGCGCCGGGCAGGGCGCCATTCAGTACTTC. This gives the protein CASAGQGAIQYF.

V gene TRBV9 combines with J gene TRBJ1-2; 7 bases fit TRBD1. The CDR3 loop spans 14 amino acids. Germline V gene sequence: CDR1 SGDLS, CDR2 YYNGEE. Losses at the gene ends were 4 bases for V and 2 bases for J; bases not matched to a gene: 5. This CDR3 is CASSHKGQNYGYTF. CDR3 bases: TGTGCCAGCAGCCACAAGGGACAGAACTATGGCTACACCTTC.

The chain recombines TRBV12-3 or TRBV12-4 with TRBJ2-5, with TRBD2 identical over 7 bases. The CDR3 loop spans 15 amino acids. Losses at the gene ends were 1 base for V and 5 bases for J; bases not matched to a gene: 7. The CDR3 DNA sequence: TGTGCCAGCAGTTTAGTATTAGCGGGCGGGGAGACCCAGTACTTC. Translation gives CASSLVLAGGETQYF.

This sequence joins TRBV20-1 and TRBJ2-7, with D unclear. Looked up from germline, CDR1 is DFQATT and CDR2 is SNEGSKA (reference sequence). Trimming pared 1 base from V and 3 bases from J, leaving 7 bases between. CDR3 size: 12 residues. The CDR3 DNA sequence: TGCAGTGCTAGAGCAGACCGCTACGAGCAGTACTTC. Translating gives CSARADRYEQYF.

The chain joins TRBV6-2 or TRBV6-3 to TRBJ1-5; TRBD1 matches 8 bases. The CDR3 runs to 15 residues. The germline V gene encodes CDR1 MNHEY and CDR2 SVGEGT. Unmatched junction bases numbered 8, after V lost 6 bases and J lost 4 bases. CDR3 sequence reads: CASRSTGGVNQPQHF. As DNA, the CDR3 is TGTGCCAGCAGAAGTACAGGGGGGGTTAATCAGCCCCAGCATTTT.

The chain recombines TRBV29-1 with TRBJ1-2, with 7 bases identical to TRBD1. This CDR3 contains 13 residues. CDR1 and CDR2 (germline): SQVTM, ANQGSEA. The junction had 7 bases not matched to a gene; V was cut back by 1 base and J by 8 bases. The chain's CDR3 is CSVEGHRGQGYTF. The CDR3 nucleotides read TGCAGCGTTGAAGGCCACAGGGGTCAAGGCTACACCTTC.

This chain joins TRBV28 and TRBJ2-4; 7 bases fit TRBD2. The end of the DNA is better explained by TRBJ2-5, so the J call may be wrong. The CDR3 loop spans 17 amino acids. Germline CDR1 and CDR2: MDHEN and SYDVKM. The CDR3 region is CASSFSQLERGEETQYF. Written as DNA, the CDR3 is TGTGCCAGCAGTTTTTCTCAACTCGAGCGGGGAGAAGAGACCCAGTACTTC.

The rearrangement uses TRBV3-1 and TRBJ1-1; D gene ambiguous. Germline V CDR1 and CDR2: LGHDT, YNNKEL (reference sequence). This CDR3 is built from 14 residues. The V end was cut by 3 bases, the J end by 0 bases, with 8 bases between. The chain's CDR3 is CASSQSTVNTEAFF. CDR3 in DNA: TGTGCCAGCAGCCAGTCGACCGTGAACACTGAAGCTTTCTTT. The entire variable domain, with the rest obtained from reference TRBV3-1 and TRBJ1-1, is as follows: DTAVSQTPKYLVTQMGNDKSIKCEQNLGHDTMYWYKQDSKKFLKIMFSYNNKELIINETVPNRFSPKSPDKAHLNLHINSLELGDSAVYFCASSQSTVNTEAFFGQGTRLTVV.

Only a few counts were recorded for this clonotype. V gene TRBV6-1 combines with J gene TRBJ2-7; D is unclear. The V end lost 4 bases, the J end lost 2 bases, and 3 bases lay between the germline ends. The CDR3 sequence is 11 residues long. Germline values: CDR1 MNHNS, CDR2 SASEGT. The CDR3 region has the DNA TGTGCCAGCAGTGTCCCCTACGAGCAGTACTTC. This translates into CASSVPYEQYF.

The J gene is TRBJ1-1, the V gene TRBV20-1; TRBD1 aligns across 8 bases. CDR3 length: 12 residues. The V gene's germline CDR1 is DFQATT and CDR2 SNEGSKA (reference sequence). The V gene end was trimmed by 4 bases and the J gene end by 4 bases; junction bases not matched to a gene: 2. CDR3 amino acids: CSATQGATEAFF. CDR3 DNA sequence: TGCAGTGCTACCCAGGGGGCCACTGAAGCTTTCTTT.

The chain joins TRBV6-4 to TRBJ2-7, with D possibly matching TRBD1 (5 bases). This CDR3 region has 15 residues. Trimming took 4 bases from V and 0 from J, leaving 13 bases between them. Germline V lookup: CDR1 MRHNA, CDR2 SNTAGT. CDR3 loop: CASSVGRQGSYEQYF. In DNA, the CDR3 is TGTGCCAGCAGTGTCGGTAGGCAGGGCTCCTACGAGCAGTACTTC.

This clonotype showed up just a few times. This chain joins TRBV6-5 and TRBJ2-1; D ambiguous. Germline V lookup: CDR1 MNHEY, CDR2 SVGAGI. The CDR3 is 16 residues long. The V end lost 2 bases, the J end lost 7 bases, and 18 bases lay between the germline ends. CDR3 DNA sequence: TGTGCCAGCAGTTACCTCTTCCATGCTGTGGGGAATGAGCAGTTCTTC. It codes for CASSYLFHAVGNEQFF.

This clonotype turned up a few times. This rearrangement joins TRBV4-3 to TRBJ2-6; the D is unclear. Trimming shortened V by 5 bases and J by 0 bases, and 8 bases separated the two germline ends. Germline CDR1 and CDR2: LGHNA and YSLEER. The CDR3 has 15 amino acids. CDR3 bases: TGCGCCAGCAGCGACACTCCCTCTGGGGCCAACGTCCTGACTTTC. The encoded protein is CASSDTPSGANVLTF.

The gene calls are TRBV5-1 and TRBJ2-1; D gene uncertain. The CDR3 totals 14 residues. V lost 4 bases and J 8 bases, leaving 16 bases between the germline ends. The germline gives CDR1 SGHRS, CDR2 YFSETQ. DNA of the CDR3: TGCGCCAGCAGCGGTGTAAGTAGCCGGGATGAGCAGTTCTTC. It codes for CASSGVSSRDEQFF. The whole variable domain, remainder taken from reference TRBV5-1 and TRBJ2-1, is KAGVTQTPRYLIKTRGQQVTLSCSPISGHRSVSWYQQTPGQGLQFLFEYFSETQRNKGNFPGRFSGRQFSNSRSEMNVSTLELGDSALYLCASSGVSSRDEQFFGPGTRLTVL.

The gene calls are TRBV18 and TRBJ2-5; TRBD1 matches at 7 bases. CDR3 length: 14 residues. J lost 11 bases, V lost 8 bases, and 17 bases had no gene match. Germline CDR1 is KGHSH and CDR2 is LQKENI. CDR3 sequence: CASGSPRQGAEQYF. Written as DNA, the CDR3 is TGTGCCAGCGGCTCTCCGAGACAGGGTGCGGAGCAGTACTTC.